Listed below are T cell receptor beta chains from one sample, sequenced in a study of post-analysis software for immune sequencing data. TCRdb reprocessed the PCR reads via MiXCR and lists one record per CDR3 protein. The sample lists 150,000 to 200,000 distinct CDR3 sequences, 30% seen once, with about 1.4% in the top ten. The sequencing sample was made of blood. These TCRs come from a girl aged 5-17 years with multiple sclerosis. Both conserved end residues are part of each CDR3.

TRBV29-1	TRBJ1-2	13	CSGRVGGDYGYTF
TRBV30	TRBJ2-1	14	CAWQLAGAHNEQFF
TRBV2	TRBJ2-1	15	CASSFDRSGLAEQFF
TRBV9	TRBJ2-2	12	CASSEVTGELFF
TRBV24-1	TRBJ2-5	13	CATSNRLQETQYF
TRBV7-9	TRBJ1-2	13	CASSSIGTYGYTF
TRBV20-1	TRBJ1-5	15	CSAVIGGRGNQPQHF
TRBV28	TRBJ2-5	14	CASHDRGLRETQYF
TRBV20-1	TRBJ2-7	15	CSARPLKTSGYEQYF
TRBV9	TRBJ2-1	17	CANSVVPGTAPYNEQFF
TRBV12-5	TRBJ2-7	17	CASGLSFTGAFSYEQYF
TRBV20-1	TRBJ2-7	13	CSASRDGSYEQYF
TRBV27	TRBJ1-1	13	CASSLRDRGSAFF
TRBV12-3/TRBV12-4	TRBJ2-7	16	CASSPLDRGRFGEQYF
TRBV9	TRBJ1-2	17	CASSVDPTHGTGDGYTF